This T cell receptor beta chain emerged from a study of T-cell memory formation after mild COVID-19. The junction had 7 bases not matched to a gene; V was cut back by 3 bases and J by 0 bases. The CDR3 is 16 residues long. Germline-derived CDR1 and CDR2 are SGDLS and YYNGEE. This clonotype was observed many times. TCRdb reanalysed the 5' RACE reads using MiXCR and keeps one entry per CDR3 protein. The sample includes about 29,000 distinct CDR3 sequences, approximately 12% of them seen just once. The clonotype was recovered from an adult woman who had mild COVID-19 (a few samples of this study predate the infection). Cell type and time point are not known. The chain uses TRBV9 and TRBJ2-3, with 7 nucleotides matching TRBD2. Input material: PBMCs or a T cell subset sorted from them (not recorded which). The chain's CDR3 is CASSETSGGSTDTQYF. For the CDR3, the DNA is TGTGCCAGCAGCGAGACCTCGGGGGGAAGCACAGATACGCAGTATTTT.